The 31 T cell receptor beta chains in this list originate from one sample, sequenced in a study of regulatory T cells in long-lasting Graves disease. For TCR beta, libraries came from iRepertoire HTBI primers and Arm-PCR of CDR3 regions. TCRdb re-derived calls from the multiplex PCR reads in MiXCR, one entry per CDR3 protein. The sample includes hundreds of thousands of distinct CDR3 sequences, 16% seen only once; the top ten take around 27%. Described time point: newly diagnosed GD, antithyroid drugs for less than 3 months. Generation of the TCR library employed RNA extracted from PBMCs. This same sample was also taken into another study, of T cells in Graves' hyperthyroidism and ophthalmopathy.

This material consisted of peripheral blood mononuclear cells (PBMCs), taken at new diagnosis, from a patient treated with antithyroid drugs. All receptors derive from a man aged 40-49 years with Graves disease.

This clonotype has ten or more counts. V usage is TRBV6-9 and J usage is TRBJ2-7, with D maybe TRBD1 (5 bases). The CDR3 sequence is 17 residues long. The germline V gene has CDR1 MNHGY and CDR2 SVAAGI. V dropped 2 bases and J dropped 3 bases, with 20 bases sitting between them. CDR3 bases: TGTGCCAGCAGTTATAAAGTTCGGCCGGACACTTTCTACGAGCAGTACTTC. The encoded protein is CASSYKVRPDTFYEQYF.

This clonotype was observed a handful of times. The V gene is TRBV6-1, the J gene TRBJ2-7; TRBD1 agrees at 11 bases. This CDR3 is 15 amino acids long. Germline V CDR1 and CDR2: MNHNS, SASEGT. Germline trimming cut 7 bases from V and 2 bases from J; bases unmatched to any gene: 7. CDR3 nucleotide sequence: TGTGCCAGCATCTTGGACAGGGGGCGCACCTACGAGCAGTACTTC. Translated: CASILDRGRTYEQYF.

This clonotype was counted between two and nine times. The rearrangement joins TRBV19 to TRBJ1-2; D gene uncertain. The CDR3 is 14 residues long. V lost 10 bases and J 4 bases, leaving 19 bases between the germline ends. In germline, CDR1 is LNHDA, CDR2 SQIVND (reference sequence). The DNA for the CDR3 is TGTGCCATCAACCTCCCCGGACGGACCTATGGCTACACCTTC. Its translation is CAINLPGRTYGYTF.

This clonotype came up many times. This chain connects TRBV7-3 to TRBJ2-1; weak D call: TRBD1 (8 bases). Germline-derived CDR1 and CDR2 are SGHTA and FQGTGA. This CDR3 is built from 14 residues. V was pared by 4 bases and J by 8 bases, with 15 bases between. The CDR3 region has the DNA TGTGCCAGCAGCTCTCGGACAGGGAGGGATGAGCAGTTCTTC. Translation gives CASSSRTGRDEQFF.

This clonotype has a handful of counts. The CDR3, as DNA: TGTGCCAGCAGCAATCAGGGGGTTGGCTACACCTTC. Its protein product is CASSNQGVGYTF. V and J are TRBV12-3 or TRBV12-4 and TRBJ1-2; the match to TRBD1 covers 7 bases. The CDR3 sequence is 12 residues long. V gave up 6 bases and J gave up 7 bases; unmatched junction bases: 5.

This clonotype was counted many times. The chain links TRBV20-1 to TRBJ1-1; a possible D gene is TRBD1 (5 bases). The CDR3 has 14 residues. V dropped 4 bases and J dropped 1 base, with 13 bases sitting between them. Germline CDR1 and CDR2: DFQATT and SNEGSKA (reference sequence). In DNA form, the CDR3 reads TGCAGTGCTACCCCCTGGGACGCGAACACTGAAGCTTTCTTT. Protein product: CSATPWDANTEAFF.

This clonotype was observed a few times. The rearrangement links TRBV7-6 to TRBJ2-7; D is perhaps TRBD2 (6 bases). Germline V gene sequence: CDR1 SGHVS, CDR2 FNYEAQ. This CDR3 spans 14 amino acids. Trimming pared 5 bases from V and 3 bases from J, leaving 14 bases between. This chain's CDR3 is CASSQTRGYYEQYF. The CDR3 coding sequence is TGTGCCAGCAGCCAGACTAGAGGATACTACGAGCAGTACTTC.

This clonotype was detected ten times or more. V usage is TRBV5-1 and J usage is TRBJ2-7; D unresolved. The CDR3 sequence is 13 residues long. V lost 4 bases, J lost 3 bases, and 11 bases lay in between. From germline, CDR1 is SGHRS and CDR2 YFSETQ. The CDR3 DNA reads as TGCGCCAGCAGCCAACCCCCAGGCTACGAGCAGTACTTC. This sequence encodes CASSQPPGYEQYF.

About this clonotype itself: One base away lies a much larger clone, so this may be a sequencing read error. V gene TRBV6-2 or TRBV6-3 combines with J gene TRBJ2-3; tentatively, D is TRBD2 (7 bases). The CDR3 totals 15 residues. Germline V CDR1 and CDR2: MNHEY, SVGEGT. The CDR3 here is CAGSYGGASTDTQYF. The DNA for the CDR3 is TGTGCCGGCAGTTATGGGGGGGCTAGCACAGATACGCAGTATTTT.

This clonotype was counted many times. V is TRBV11-3 and J is TRBJ1-2; D possibly corresponds to TRBD1 (5 bases). The CDR3 runs to 15 residues. Germline V gene lookup returns CDR1 SGHNT and CDR2 YENEEA. V was trimmed by 4 bases and J by 3 bases, leaving 15 bases between them. The CDR3 bases are TGTGCCAGCAGCTCGGGGGGGGGATTACACTATGGCTACACCTTC. Encoded protein: CASSSGGGLHYGYTF.

This clonotype has at least ten counts. The rearrangement uses TRBV6-1 and TRBJ2-7; TRBD2 agrees at 7 bases. V trimming: 6 bases; J trimming: 1 base; junction bases outside the gene matches: 9. This CDR3 region has 15 residues. Germline CDR1 reads MNHNS; CDR2 reads SASEGT. CDR3 DNA: TGTGCCAGCAGCTCGAGCGGGGCTCCTTCCTACGAGCAGTACTTC. It yields the protein CASSSSGAPSYEQYF.

This clonotype came up a few times. The V gene is TRBV27, the J gene TRBJ1-3; 7 bases agree with TRBD1. This CDR3 is 17 amino acids long. V lost 6 bases and J lost 0; bases outside the gene matches: 11. The germline V gene encodes CDR1 MNHEY and CDR2 SMNVEV (reference sequence). CDR3 amino acids: CASSRYRQGLSGNTIYF. The CDR3 DNA reads TGTGCCAGCAGCCGATATAGACAGGGCCTCTCTGGAAACACCATATATTTT.

This clonotype was seen ten or more times. The chain uses TRBV6-2 or TRBV6-3 and TRBJ2-1; a weak D match, TRBD2 (5 bases). The V end lost 5 bases, the J end lost 7 bases, and 15 bases lay between the germline ends. CDR1 and CDR2 (germline): MNHEY, SVGEGT. The CDR3 contains 14 residues. The CDR3 loop is CASSEAAVPNEQFF. The CDR3 nucleotides read TGTGCCAGCAGTGAAGCGGCAGTCCCGAATGAGCAGTTCTTC.

This clonotype has at least ten counts. The chain couples TRBV28 to TRBJ2-7; D might be TRBD2 (6 bases). Germline CDR1 is MDHEN and CDR2 is SYDVKM. This CDR3 region has 11 residues. Trimming cost V 8 bases and J 2 bases, with 7 bases left between them. The CDR3 loop reads CASGGPYEQYF. CDR3 in DNA: TGTGCCAGCGGAGGGCCCTACGAGCAGTACTTC.

This clonotype was detected many times. The chain uses TRBV28 and TRBJ2-5, with D unclear. This CDR3 spans 14 amino acids. V lost 4 bases and J lost 5, with 14 bases in between. CDR1 MDHEN and CDR2 SYDVKM come from the germline V gene. The CDR3 spells CASSSLSMRETQYF. The CDR3, as DNA: TGTGCCAGCAGTTCTCTCAGCATGAGGGAGACCCAGTACTTC.

Note on this clonotype: A much larger clone is a single base away; this may be a read error. This sequence joins TRBV5-1 and TRBJ2-5; D gene ambiguous. Trimming took 3 bases from V and 11 from J, leaving 23 bases between them. Germline V gene sequence: CDR1 SGHRS, CDR2 YFSETQ. This CDR3 is 15 amino acids long. The CDR3 loop is CASSSRGVAPTEQYF. Here the CDR3 DNA reads TGCGCCAGCAGCTCCCGTGGAGTGGCCCCAACGGAGCAGTACTTC.

The sample holds a few counts of this clonotype. V usage is TRBV7-9 and J usage is TRBJ1-1; no clear D. Germline V gene lookup returns CDR1 SEHNR and CDR2 FQNEAQ (reference sequence). The CDR3 extends over 12 amino acids. The V and J ends lost 10 bases and 1 base respectively, with 10 bases between them. CDR3 sequence reads: CATPAENTEAFF. CDR3 nucleotides: TGTGCCACCCCGGCAGAGAACACTGAAGCTTTCTTT.

This clonotype appeared many times. V is TRBV3-1 and J is TRBJ1-1; possibly TRBD1 for D (6 bases). Germline CDR1 LGHDT, CDR2 YNNKEL (reference sequence). The CDR3 loop spans 15 amino acids. Between the trimmed V and J ends, which lost 4 bases and 1 base, there was a span of 13 bases. The CDR3 reads CASSRDTVPNTEAFF. CDR3 in DNA: TGTGCCAGCAGCCGGGACACCGTCCCGAACACTGAAGCTTTCTTT.

In its sample, this clonotype was seen many times. The CDR3: CASSPWGQGGETQYF. The DNA for the CDR3 is TGTGCCAGCAGTCCTTGGGGACAGGGGGGGGAGACCCAGTACTTC. The V and J genes are TRBV27 and TRBJ2-5, with 11 bases that match TRBD1. V trimming: 5 bases; J trimming: 5 bases; junction bases outside the gene matches: 7. The CDR3 loop spans 15 amino acids. The germline CDR1 and CDR2 sequences are MNHEY and SMNVEV (reference sequence).

The rearrangement uses TRBV11-2 and TRBJ1-1, with unresolved D. This CDR3 contains 11 residues. Trimming shortened V by 7 bases and J by 7 bases, and 10 bases separated the two germline ends. The V gene's germline CDR1 is SGHAT and CDR2 FQNNGV. This chain's CDR3 is CASTPSYEAFF. The CDR3 bases are TGTGCCAGCACCCCCAGTTATGAAGCTTTCTTT.

This clonotype occurred a few times. The rearrangement uses TRBV28 and TRBJ1-4; D gene unclear. Trimming stripped 3 bases from V and 8 bases from J, with 4 bases between. The germline gives CDR1 MDHEN, CDR2 SYDVKM. The CDR3 sequence is 11 residues long. The CDR3 coding sequence is TGTGCCAGCAGTTTTTTGGAAAAACTGTTTTTT. It specifies CASSFLEKLFF.

The V call is TRBV7-9, the J call TRBJ1-2; no clear D. Trimming took off 2 bases at V and 2 bases at J, with 9 bases between the two ends. This CDR3 contains 14 residues. Germline values: CDR1 SEHNR, CDR2 FQNEAQ (reference sequence). CDR3 sequence: CASSLSQLNYGYTF. CDR3 coding DNA: TGTGCCAGCAGCTTAAGCCAGCTCAACTATGGCTACACCTTC. The variable domain in full, completed from reference TRBV7-9 and TRBJ1-2, reads DTGVSQNPRHKITKRGQNVTFRCDPISEHNRLYWYRQTLGQGPEFLTYFQNEAQLEKSRLLSDRFSAERPKGSFSTLEIQRTEQGDSAMYLCASSLSQLNYGYTFGSGTRLTVV.

The rearrangement joins TRBV5-1 to TRBJ2-1, with 14 bases matching TRBD2. The CDR3 contains 16 residues. Unmatched junction bases numbered 9, after V lost 4 bases and J lost 9 bases. Germline-derived CDR1 and CDR2 are SGHRS and YFSETQ. CDR3 sequence (DNA): TGCGCCAGCAGCCCCCTGACTAGCGGGGGGGCCGGTGAGCAGTTCTTC. Translation gives CASSPLTSGGAGEQFF.

J is TRBJ2-3 and V is TRBV6-1, with D maybe TRBD1 (6 bases). The CDR3 runs 15 residues. The germline CDR1 and CDR2 sequences are MNHNS and SASEGT. The V end was cut by 6 bases, the J end by 8 bases, with 21 bases between. The CDR3 loop reads CASRPGTLFLVTQYF. The CDR3 DNA reads TGTGCCAGCAGGCCCGGGACACTGTTCCTCGTTACGCAGTATTTT.

This clonotype is a singleton in its sample. The rearrangement uses TRBV30 and TRBJ1-5; possibly TRBD1 for D (5 bases). Germline loops: CDR1 GTSNPN, CDR2 SVGIG (reference sequence). The CDR3 covers 13 residues. V was trimmed by 3 bases and J by 6 bases, leaving 12 bases between them. CDR3 in amino acids: CAWRSGEGQPQHF. In DNA form, the CDR3 reads TGTGCCTGGAGGTCGGGGGAGGGTCAGCCCCAGCATTTT.

Many counts were recorded for this clonotype. This chain links TRBV6-5 with TRBJ2-5, with D possibly being TRBD2 (5 bases). This CDR3 region has 16 residues. Trimming left V 3 bases short and J 5 bases short, with 19 bases between. Per germline, CDR1 MNHEY and CDR2 SVGAGI. In DNA form, the CDR3 reads TGTGCCAGCAGTTATGGAGGACGTATGGTCCGGGAGACCCAGTACTTC. Protein: CASSYGGRMVRETQYF.

The table lists this clonotype with many counts. The chain couples TRBV7-2 to TRBJ2-6, with D unresolved. Germline CDR1 SGHTA, CDR2 FQGNSA. The CDR3 spans 15 residues. With 2 bases removed from V and 4 bases from J, the gap between germline ends came to 9 bases. The CDR3 nucleotides are TGTGCCAGCAGCTTAATTACGCCGGGGGCCAACGTCCTGACTTTC. Protein sequence: CASSLITPGANVLTF.

This rearrangement joins TRBV18 to TRBJ1-2, with D perhaps TRBD1 (6 bases). Per germline, CDR1 KGHSH and CDR2 LQKENI. The CDR3 runs 16 residues. V lost 0 bases and J 3 bases, leaving 14 bases between the germline ends. The CDR3 loop is CASSPPSAGGYYGYTF. In DNA form, the CDR3 reads TGTGCCAGCTCACCACCGTCGGCCGGGGGCTACTATGGCTACACCTTC. The entire variable domain, with the rest obtained from reference TRBV18 and TRBJ1-2, is as follows: NAGVMQNPRHLVRRRGQEARLRCSPMKGHSHVYWYRQLPEEGLKFMVYLQKENIIDESGMPKERFSAEFPKEGPSILRIQQVVRGDSAAYFCASSPPSAGGYYGYTFGSGTRLTVV.

This clonotype has a handful of counts. At one of its ends the junction is not consistent with the germline gene, which may arise from a read error. CDR3 loop: CSAKTGGPDNEQSF. In DNA form, the CDR3 reads TGCAGTGCTAAAACAGGGGGCCCGGACAATGAGCAGTCCTTC. The V call is TRBV20-1, the J call TRBJ2-1; 9 positions match TRBD1. The CDR3 loop spans 14 amino acids. Germline CDR1 and CDR2: DFQATT and SNEGSKA (reference sequence).

This clonotype has at least ten counts. CDR3: CASSLARDRGTDTQYF. CDR3 DNA sequence: TGTGCCAGCAGCTTAGCGCGGGACAGGGGCACAGATACGCAGTATTTT. This sequence joins TRBV11-1 and TRBJ2-3; TRBD1 agrees at 9 bases. Per germline, CDR1 SGHAT and CDR2 FQDESV (reference sequence). The CDR3 consists of 16 residues. The junction had 2 bases not matched to a gene; V was cut back by 0 bases and J by 1 base.

This rearrangement joins TRBV29-1 to TRBJ2-2; D ambiguous. Looked up from germline, CDR1 is SQVTM and CDR2 is ANQGSEA. This CDR3 spans 12 amino acids. Trimming cost V 5 bases and J 0 bases, with 4 bases left between them. This CDR3 reads CSVFSNTGELFF. The CDR3 DNA reads as TGCAGCGTTTTCTCGAACACCGGGGAGCTGTTTTTT.